The source of this TCR beta chain is a study of spatial heterogeneity in lung cancer. Regarding this clonotype: This beta chain came through as a stray read in a library set up for alpha chains, and its size says little.

The time point: blood at routine non-recurrence follow-up after resection. TCRdb called the 5' RACE reads again in MiXCR, with one record for every CDR3 protein. The table lists about 1,100 distinct CDR3 sequences, about 43% of them singletons. There are 11 residues in the CDR3. Germline V lookup: CDR1 GTSNPN, CDR2 SVGIG (reference sequence). Trimming left V 4 bases short and J 3 bases short, with 7 bases between. The sample was PBMCs, taken at follow-up. The chain is built from TRBV30 and TRBJ2-7; D unclear. The sequence was obtained from a female donor with early-stage non-small cell lung cancer. The CDR3 sequence is CAWTHGYEQYF. In nucleotides, the CDR3 is TGTGCCTGGACCCACGGCTACGAGCAGTACTTC.